The T cell receptor beta chain described here comes from a study of blood T cells in healthy people across ages. Germline trimming cut 6 bases from V and 7 bases from J; bases unmatched to any gene: 7. The CDR3 consists of 14 residues. PBMCs, at least 7 million per sample, were isolated. Then a second PCR, running roughly 7 to 11 cycles, was carried out with a sample-barcoded 5' primer and a J-beta primer mix. Each TCR beta cDNA got a 12-nucleotide random molecular identifier. TCRdb passed the 5' RACE reads through MiXCR, listing each CDR3 protein once. The table includes around 940,000 distinct CDR3 sequences, roughly 51% detected once. This clonotype came up a few times.

Sequenced sample: blood. The sequence was collected from a woman in her sixties or seventies in good health. The rearrangement joins TRBV12-3 or TRBV12-4 to TRBJ2-1; 9 nucleotides agree with TRBD2. The CDR3 region is CASREAGGSNEQFF. The CDR3 DNA reads TGTGCCAGCAGGGAGGCGGGAGGGTCGAATGAGCAGTTCTTC.